These 24 T cell receptor beta chains originate from one sample sequenced in a study of metastatic and nonmetastatic thyroid tumors. TCRdb re-clonotyped the PCR reads through MiXCR. The table has just over 15,000 clones, approximately 23% seen once. Patients were all untreated before their thyroid surgery. The material sequenced was tumor tissue. The receptors here all came from a female donor with papillary thyroid cancer or a benign thyroid nodule (not recorded which). Some clones in this sample may be carry-over from other donors' samples.

J is TRBJ1-1 and V is TRBV6-5; 10 bases align to TRBD1. Germline trimming cut 0 bases from V and 4 bases from J; bases unmatched to any gene: 2. Germline CDR1 MNHEY, CDR2 SVGAGI. CDR3 length: 15 residues. CDR3 nucleotides: TGTGCCAGCAGTTACTCGAGGACAGGGGGCACTGAAGCTTTCTTT. Residues: CASSYSRTGGTEAFF.

The chain uses TRBV11-1 and TRBJ2-1; TRBD2 is a possible D gene (6 bases). The CDR3 totals 15 residues. The V end was cut by 1 base, the J end by 7 bases, with 14 bases between. Germline V CDR1 and CDR2: SGHAT, FQDESV (reference sequence). CDR3 region: CASSLGQGGGNEQFF. The CDR3 DNA reads as TGTGCCAGCAGCTTAGGTCAGGGAGGTGGAAATGAGCAGTTCTTC.

The chain couples TRBV7-9 to TRBJ1-2, with TRBD1 matching over 9 bases. Germline V lookup: CDR1 SEHNR, CDR2 FQNEAQ (reference sequence). The CDR3 sequence is 14 residues long. J lost 8 bases, V lost 7 bases, and 11 bases had no gene match. The CDR3 bases are TGTGCCAGCACCTATTATCGGACAGGGGACGGCTACACCTTC. The encoded protein is CASTYYRTGDGYTF.

This clone was observed at least ten times. This chain uses TRBV20-1 with TRBJ2-1; 8 bases are shared with TRBD2. CDR1 is DFQATT and CDR2 is SNEGSKA in the germline V gene (reference sequence). The V segment lost 3 bases and the J segment 3 bases; nucleotides outside the gene matches: 16. The CDR3 sequence is 18 residues long. The CDR3 DNA is TGCAGTGCTAGTCGTCCGGGACTAGAAGGAGGACTCTACAATGAGCAGTTCTTC. This gives the protein CSASRPGLEGGLYNEQFF.

This clone is medium-sized by share. The J gene is TRBJ1-2, the V gene TRBV24-1, with unresolved D. CDR3 size: 14 residues. Germline assignment: CDR1 KGHDR and CDR2 SFDVKD. Trimming shortened V by 2 bases and J by 5 bases, and 11 bases separated the two germline ends. As DNA, the CDR3 is TGTGCCACCAGTGATTCGTCAGACCCATATGGCTACACCTTC. It codes for CATSDSSDPYGYTF.

The J gene is TRBJ1-3, the V gene TRBV28, with D possibly TRBD1 on 5 matching bases. Trimming took 5 bases from V and 2 from J, leaving 10 bases between them. The CDR3 sequence is 14 residues long. Germline CDR1 MDHEN, CDR2 SYDVKM. This CDR3 reads CASSADRTGNTIYF. Written as DNA, the CDR3 is TGTGCCAGCAGTGCCGACAGAACTGGAAACACCATATATTTT. Together with reference TRBV28 and TRBJ1-3, the CDR3 gives the full variable domain: DVKVTQSSRYLVKRTGEKVFLECVQDMDHENMFWYRQDPGLGLRLIYFSYDVKMKEKGDIPEGYSVSREKKERFSLILESASTNQTSMYLCASSADRTGNTIYFGEGSWLTVV.

This sequence joins TRBV11-2 and TRBJ1-2; possibly TRBD1 for D (5 bases). With 1 base removed from V and 5 bases from J, the gap between germline ends came to 17 bases. CDR3 size: 16 residues. CDR1 SGHAT and CDR2 FQNNGV come from the germline V gene. The CDR3 protein is CASSLVSWGDFYGYTF. CDR3 nucleotides: TGTGCCAGCAGCTTAGTTAGCTGGGGCGATTTTTATGGCTACACCTTC.

This clone was counted many times. The chain couples TRBV24-1 to TRBJ2-1; 9 positions agree with TRBD1. CDR1 is KGHDR, CDR2 SFDVKD, per germline. Losses at the gene ends were 6 bases for V and 7 bases for J; bases not matched to a gene: 9. The CDR3 spans 15 residues. The CDR3 DNA reads as TGTGCCACCAGTCCCGCGGGACAGGGTATGAATGAGCAGTTCTTC. This codes for CATSPAGQGMNEQFF.

This clone showed up just a few times. This chain uses TRBV30 with TRBJ1-2; D gene uncertain. The CDR3 is 11 residues long. Germline-derived CDR1 and CDR2 are GTSNPN and SVGIG (reference sequence). Trimming left V 0 bases short and J 2 bases short, with 1 base between. The CDR3 region is CAWSVNYGYTF. The CDR3 DNA reads TGTGCCTGGAGTGTGAACTATGGCTACACCTTC.

In regard to this clone: Given the absence of the conserved phenylalanine or tryptophan at the CDR3 end, a read error is likely. The chain couples TRBV11-1 to TRBJ1-2, with 8 bases fitting TRBD1. The CDR3 loop spans 18 amino acids. V lost 3 bases to trimming and J lost 1 base; unmatched junction nucleotides: 13. Germline V lookup: CDR1 SGHAT, CDR2 FQDESV (reference sequence). The CDR3 region is CASSFLPGQGGRNYGYTL. CDR3 sequence (DNA): TGTGCCAGCAGCTTCCTCCCCGGACAGGGCGGTCGTAACTATGGCTACACCCTC.

This clone has at least ten counts. The rearrangement joins TRBV7-3 to TRBJ2-3, with 14 positions matching TRBD2. Per the germline V gene, CDR1 is SGHTA and CDR2 is FQGTGA. With V trimmed by 3 bases and J by 1 base, 9 bases remained unmatched. This CDR3 region has 19 residues. CDR3 DNA: TGTGCCAGCAGCTTTCCCGGGACTAGCGGGAGCCGTGGCACAGATACGCAGTATTTT. This translates into CASSFPGTSGSRGTDTQYF.

This clone has ten or more counts. V gene TRBV2 combines with J gene TRBJ1-5; D gene uncertain. V lost 6 bases to trimming and J lost 1 base, with 7 bases between them. Germline CDR1 and CDR2: SNHLY and FYNNEI. There are 13 residues in the CDR3. The CDR3 loop reads CASRGNSNQPQHF. The CDR3 coding sequence is TGTGCCAGCAGGGGTAACAGCAATCAGCCCCAGCATTTT. Supplemented by reference TRBV2 and TRBJ1-5, the full variable domain reads EPEVTQTPSHQVTQMGQEVILRCVPISNHLYFYWYRQILGQKVEFLVSFYNNEISEKSEIFDDQFSVERPDGSNFTLKIRSTKLEDSAMYFCASRGNSNQPQHFGDGTRLSIL.

This sequence joins TRBV30 and TRBJ1-2; 11 positions agree with TRBD1. The CDR3 has 18 amino acids. The V gene's germline CDR1 is GTSNPN and CDR2 SVGIG (reference sequence). Trimming at V came to 2 bases and at J to 5 bases, leaving 16 bases not matched to a gene. CDR3 coding DNA: TGTGCCTGGAGTCCAAGTTTCGGGACAGGGGGTTTTTTTTATGGCTACACCTTC. Translated: CAWSPSFGTGGFFYGYTF.

This clone is termed medium-sized. The V and J genes are TRBV18 and TRBJ2-5, with 8 bases that match TRBD2. The CDR3 sequence is 16 residues long. The germline V gene encodes CDR1 KGHSH and CDR2 LQKENI. Trimming took 0 bases from V and 6 from J; bases not matched to a gene: 9. The DNA of the CDR3 is TGTGCCAGCTCACCACCGGGGAGCGGGAGTATTAAGACCCAGTACTTC. The encoded protein is CASSPPGSGSIKTQYF.

This clone came up many times. This sample also contains other DNA sequences that code for the same CDR3. The DNA of the CDR3 is TGCGCCAGCAGCTTACAAGACCCGGACTACAATGAGCAGTTCTTC. Its translation is CASSLQDPDYNEQFF. The rearrangement uses TRBV5-1 and TRBJ2-1; no clear D. The CDR3 is 15 amino acids. Deletions cut 2 bases from V and 3 bases from J, with 12 bases between. Germline values: CDR1 SGHRS, CDR2 YFSETQ.

By sample share, this clone is large. The V call is TRBV10-2, the J call TRBJ2-7; D could derive from TRBD1 or TRBD2 (5 bases each). The germline V and J ends were trimmed by 4 bases and 3 bases, with 16 bases remaining between them. From germline, CDR1 is WSHSY and CDR2 SAAADI. The CDR3 spans 15 residues. The CDR3 DNA reads TGCGCCAGCAGTGCCGGGACCACCTCGATCTACGAGCAGTACTTC. Its protein is CASSAGTTSIYEQYF.

This clone was seen repeatedly, ten times or more. This chain joins TRBV18 and TRBJ2-3, with D uncertain. CDR3 length: 14 amino acids. CDR1 KGHSH and CDR2 LQKENI come from the germline V gene. V lost 2 bases, J lost 4 bases, and 10 bases lay in between. CDR3 coding DNA: TGTGCCAGCTCACCATCGCCTGTCCCAGATACGCAGTATTTT. This codes for CASSPSPVPDTQYF. Full variable domain (rest looked up from reference TRBV18 and TRBJ2-3): NAGVMQNPRHLVRRRGQEARLRCSPMKGHSHVYWYRQLPEEGLKFMVYLQKENIIDESGMPKERFSAEFPKEGPSILRIQQVVRGDSAAYFCASSPSPVPDTQYFGPGTRLTVL.

This clone is classed as medium-sized. This sequence joins TRBV3-1 and TRBJ2-7; TRBD2 matches 12 bases. V lost 1 base and J lost 7; bases outside the gene matches: 5. This CDR3 is 15 amino acids long. Germline values: CDR1 LGHDT, CDR2 YNNKEL (reference sequence). The CDR3 region is CASSQGLAGEGEQYF. Here the CDR3 DNA reads TGTGCCAGCAGCCAAGGACTAGCGGGAGAGGGGGAGCAGTACTTC.

Relative to its sample, this clone is medium-sized. The J gene is TRBJ2-7, the V gene TRBV6-1, with 7 nucleotides matching TRBD1. The ends lost 2 bases at V and 4 bases at J; junction bases unmatched: 8. The germline V gene encodes CDR1 MNHNS and CDR2 SASEGT. The CDR3 totals 15 residues. CDR3 sequence: CASSEPGQIPYEQYF. The CDR3 DNA sequence: TGTGCCAGCAGTGAACCGGGACAGATCCCGTACGAGCAGTACTTC.

This clone showed up many times. The rearrangement joins TRBV24-1 to TRBJ2-1; the match to TRBD1 covers 8 bases. This CDR3 comprises 13 residues. J was trimmed by 15 bases and V by 3 bases; bases with no gene match: 9. CDR1 is KGHDR, CDR2 SFDVKD, per germline. CDR3 in DNA: TGTGCCACCAGTGATGACAGGGGACGCGCGCCGTTCTTC. It translates to CATSDDRGRAPFF.

The rearrangement uses TRBV20-1 and TRBJ1-5; D gene uncertain. This CDR3 is 14 amino acids long. Germline V gene lookup returns CDR1 DFQATT and CDR2 SNEGSKA (reference sequence). V lost 3 bases and J lost 0, with 9 bases in between. The CDR3 DNA reads as TGCAGTGCTAGGGTCGGTTATAGCAATCAGCCCCAGCATTTT. Translating it yields CSARVGYSNQPQHF.

This clone has more than one count but fewer than ten. This could be a read error, since a much larger clone is one nucleotide away. The chain employs TRBV6-2 or TRBV6-3 and TRBJ2-7; 7 nucleotides align to TRBD1. Germline values: CDR1 MNHEY, CDR2 SVGEGT. J was trimmed by 6 bases and V by 4 bases; bases with no gene match: 6. The CDR3 spans 13 residues. The CDR3 region is CASSFVTGSEQYF. The CDR3 nucleotides read TGTGCCAGCAGTTTTGTGACAGGGTCCGAGCAGTACTTC.

About this clone itself: The DNA is left out, because the CDR3 cannot be placed on it with certainty; the CDR3 is given as TCRdb lists it. The chain is built from TRBV9 and TRBJ2-2. The CDR3 contains 12 residues when both ends are counted. The germline gives CDR1 SGDLS, CDR2 YYNGEE. The CDR3 sequence: CASSLTPGSCFF.

This sequence joins TRBV18 and TRBJ2-7, with D perhaps matching TRBD1 (7 bases). The CDR3 extends over 16 amino acids. Germline V CDR1 and CDR2: KGHSH, LQKENI. The V and J ends lost 3 bases and 3 bases respectively, with 18 bases between them. CDR3 nucleotides: TGTGCCAGCTCACCCAACTATGCGGGACAGCACTACGAGCAGTACTTC. Translated, it gives CASSPNYAGQHYEQYF. The whole variable domain, remainder taken from reference TRBV18 and TRBJ2-7, is NAGVMQNPRHLVRRRGQEARLRCSPMKGHSHVYWYRQLPEEGLKFMVYLQKENIIDESGMPKERFSAEFPKEGPSILRIQQVVRGDSAAYFCASSPNYAGQHYEQYFGPGTRLTVT.